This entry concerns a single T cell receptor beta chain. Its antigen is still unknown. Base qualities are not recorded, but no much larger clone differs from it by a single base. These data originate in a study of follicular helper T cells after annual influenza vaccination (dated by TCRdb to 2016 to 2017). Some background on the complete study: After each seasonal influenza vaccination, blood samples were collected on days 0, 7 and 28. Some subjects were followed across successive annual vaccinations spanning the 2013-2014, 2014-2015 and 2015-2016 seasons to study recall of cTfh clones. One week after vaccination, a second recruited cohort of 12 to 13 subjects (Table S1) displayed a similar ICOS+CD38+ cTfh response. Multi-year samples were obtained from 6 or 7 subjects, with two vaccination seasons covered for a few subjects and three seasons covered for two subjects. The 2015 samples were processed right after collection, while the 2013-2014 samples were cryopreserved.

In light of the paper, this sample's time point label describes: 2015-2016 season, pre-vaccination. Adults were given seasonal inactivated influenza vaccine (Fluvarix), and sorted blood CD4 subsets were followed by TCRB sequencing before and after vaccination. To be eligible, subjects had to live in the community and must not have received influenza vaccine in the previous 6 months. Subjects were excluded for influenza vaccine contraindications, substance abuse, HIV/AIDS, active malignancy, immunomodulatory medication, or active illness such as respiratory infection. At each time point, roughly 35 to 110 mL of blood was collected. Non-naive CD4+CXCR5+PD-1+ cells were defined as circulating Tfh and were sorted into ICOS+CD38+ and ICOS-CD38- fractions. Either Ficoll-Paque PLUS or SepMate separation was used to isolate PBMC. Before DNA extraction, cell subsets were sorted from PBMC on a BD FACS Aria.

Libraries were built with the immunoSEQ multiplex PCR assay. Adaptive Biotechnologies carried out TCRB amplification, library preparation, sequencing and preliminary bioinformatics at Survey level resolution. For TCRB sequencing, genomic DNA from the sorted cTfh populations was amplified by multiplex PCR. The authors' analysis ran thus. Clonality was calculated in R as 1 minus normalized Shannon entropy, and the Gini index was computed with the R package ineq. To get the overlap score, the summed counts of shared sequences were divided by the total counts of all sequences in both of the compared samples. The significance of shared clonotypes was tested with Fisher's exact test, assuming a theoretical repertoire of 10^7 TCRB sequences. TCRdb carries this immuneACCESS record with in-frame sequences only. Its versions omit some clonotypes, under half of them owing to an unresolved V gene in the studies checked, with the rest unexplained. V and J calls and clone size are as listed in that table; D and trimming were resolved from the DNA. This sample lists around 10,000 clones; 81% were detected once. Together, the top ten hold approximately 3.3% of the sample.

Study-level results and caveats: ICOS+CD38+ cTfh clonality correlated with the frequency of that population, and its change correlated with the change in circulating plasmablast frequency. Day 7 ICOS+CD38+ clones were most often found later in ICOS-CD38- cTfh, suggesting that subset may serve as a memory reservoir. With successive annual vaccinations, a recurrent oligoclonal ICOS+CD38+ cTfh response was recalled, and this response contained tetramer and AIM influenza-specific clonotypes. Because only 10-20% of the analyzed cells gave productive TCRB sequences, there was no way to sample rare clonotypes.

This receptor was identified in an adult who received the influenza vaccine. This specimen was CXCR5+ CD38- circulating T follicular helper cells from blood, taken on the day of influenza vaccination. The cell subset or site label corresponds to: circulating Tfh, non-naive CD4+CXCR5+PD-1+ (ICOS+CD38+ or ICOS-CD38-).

The DNA sequence reads TGTGCCAGCAGCGTAGGGGGGGGGCGAAACACCGGGGAGCTGTTTTTT. Protein translation: CASSVGGGRNTGELFF. This receptor chain uses TRBV9 and TRBJ2-2, with a tentative D gene TRBD2 over 7 matching bases. From a lookup of the germline V gene, CDR1 and CDR2 are SGDLS and YYNGEE. The CDR3 sequence holds 16 residues, the cysteine and phenylalanine included. Here the CDR3 DNA is all that survives: 48 bases in frame from base 1. V sheds 0 bases and J sheds 2 bases, leaving 11 bases between their ends.